This T cell receptor (beta chain) was sequenced during a study of blood T cell repertoires in COVID-19. Study details: Material from acute and convalescent COVID-19 was sourced from the United States, Italy and Spain. T cells, B-cell-depleted T cells, or PBMCs supplied cDNA or gDNA.

Libraries were prepared by immunoSEQ multiplex PCR; TCRdb keeps only in-frame clonotypes and omits some of them. The sample has around 58,000 clones, roughly 80% seen once; the top ten hold around 4%. Participants were aged about 18 to 100 years from 24 US areas. Sequencing was performed on PBMCs or T cells enriched from blood (not recorded which). This clonotype was obtained from a woman in her forties with acute COVID-19.

The DNA of the CDR3 is TGTGCCAGCAGTCCAGACAGGGCGGACTATGGCTACACCTTC. Translating it yields CASSPDRADYGYTF. V is TRBV5-6 and J is TRBJ1-2; 7 bases are a match to TRBD1. Germline V gene data show CDR1 as SGHDT and CDR2 as YYEEEE. V was pared by 5 bases and J by 3 bases, with 7 bases of the junction left unmatched. The length of the CDR3 is 14 residues. Using reference TRBV5-6 and TRBJ1-2 for the parts outside the CDR3, the full variable domain is DAGVTQSPTHLIKTRGQQVTLRCSPKSGHDTVSWYQQALGQGPQFIFQYYEEEERQRGNFPDRFSGHQFPNYSSELNVNALLLGDSALYLCASSPDRADYGYTFGSGTRLTVV.